Reported below is one T cell receptor beta chain. This record comes from a study of control samples from healthy donors and cancer patients. Deletions cut 2 bases from V and 2 bases from J, with 10 bases between. The CDR3 has 14 residues. The V gene's germline CDR1 is SGHRS and CDR2 YFSETQ. The table came from immunoSEQ multiplex PCR; TCRdb's copy has only in-frame clones and leaves some out. Of approximately 140,000 clones in the sample, 93% were seen once. This chain uses TRBV5-1 with TRBJ1-2, with D unclear. Sequenced material: blood. The clonotype originates from a young man in good health. CDR3: CASSFINENYGYTF. DNA of the CDR3: TGCGCCAGCAGCTTTATTAACGAAAACTATGGCTACACCTTC.